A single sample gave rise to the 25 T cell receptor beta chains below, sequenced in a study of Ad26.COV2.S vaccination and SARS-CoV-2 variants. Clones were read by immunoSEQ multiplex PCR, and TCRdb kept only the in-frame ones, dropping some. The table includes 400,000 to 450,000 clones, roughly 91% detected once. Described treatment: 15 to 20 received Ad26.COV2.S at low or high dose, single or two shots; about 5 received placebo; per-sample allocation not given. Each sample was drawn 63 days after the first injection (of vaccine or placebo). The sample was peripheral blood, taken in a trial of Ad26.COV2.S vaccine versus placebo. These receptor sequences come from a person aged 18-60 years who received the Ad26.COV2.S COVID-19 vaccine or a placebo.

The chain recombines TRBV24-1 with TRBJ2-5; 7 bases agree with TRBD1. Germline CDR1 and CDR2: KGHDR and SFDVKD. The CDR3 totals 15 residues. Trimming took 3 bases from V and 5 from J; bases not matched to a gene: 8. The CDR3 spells CATSDPTGNRETQYF. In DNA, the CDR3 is TGTGCCACCAGTGATCCGACAGGGAACCGGGAGACCCAGTACTTC.

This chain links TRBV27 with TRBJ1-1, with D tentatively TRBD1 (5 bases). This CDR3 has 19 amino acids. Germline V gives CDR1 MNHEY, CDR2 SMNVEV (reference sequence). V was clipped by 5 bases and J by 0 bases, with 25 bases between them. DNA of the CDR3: TGTGCCAGCAGTCGTCTTTTTGGTCCTGTTGAGGGGATGAACACTGAAGCTTTCTTT. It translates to CASSRLFGPVEGMNTEAFF.

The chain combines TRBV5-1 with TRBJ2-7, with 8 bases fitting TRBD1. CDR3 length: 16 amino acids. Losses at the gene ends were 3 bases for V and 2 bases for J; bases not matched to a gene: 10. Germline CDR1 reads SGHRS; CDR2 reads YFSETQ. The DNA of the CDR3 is TGCGCCAGCAGCTCTTCACAGGGGGTCTTTACCTACGAGCAGTACTTC. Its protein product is CASSSSQGVFTYEQYF. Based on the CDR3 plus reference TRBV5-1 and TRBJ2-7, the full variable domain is KAGVTQTPRYLIKTRGQQVTLSCSPISGHRSVSWYQQTPGQGLQFLFEYFSETQRNKGNFPGRFSGRQFSNSRSEMNVSTLELGDSALYLCASSSSQGVFTYEQYFGPGTRLTVT.

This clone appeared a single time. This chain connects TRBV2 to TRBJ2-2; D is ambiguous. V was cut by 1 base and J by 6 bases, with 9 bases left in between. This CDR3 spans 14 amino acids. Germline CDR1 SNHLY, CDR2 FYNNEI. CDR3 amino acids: CASSEVAVAGELFF. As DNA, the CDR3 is TGTGCCAGCAGTGAAGTGGCGGTCGCCGGGGAGCTGTTTTTT.

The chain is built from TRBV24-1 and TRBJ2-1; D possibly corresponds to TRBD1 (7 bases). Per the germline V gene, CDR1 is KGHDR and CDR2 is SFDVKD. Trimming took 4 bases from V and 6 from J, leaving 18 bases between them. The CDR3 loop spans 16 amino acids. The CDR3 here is CATSEEGQSTSNEQFF. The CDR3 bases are TGTGCCACCAGTGAGGAGGGACAGAGTACCAGCAATGAGCAGTTCTTC.

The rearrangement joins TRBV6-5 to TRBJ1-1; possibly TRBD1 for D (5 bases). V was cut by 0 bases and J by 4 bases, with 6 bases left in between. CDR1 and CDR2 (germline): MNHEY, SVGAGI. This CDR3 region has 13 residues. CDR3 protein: CASSYSRGTEAFF. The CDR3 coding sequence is TGTGCCAGCAGTTACTCAAGGGGCACTGAAGCTTTCTTT.

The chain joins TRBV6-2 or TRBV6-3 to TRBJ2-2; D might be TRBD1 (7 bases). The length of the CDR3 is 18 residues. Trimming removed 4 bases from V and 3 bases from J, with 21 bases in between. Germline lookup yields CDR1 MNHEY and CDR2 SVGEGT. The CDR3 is CASSLGLTGRPYTGELFF. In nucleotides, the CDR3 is TGTGCCAGCAGTTTGGGATTGACAGGGAGGCCCTACACCGGGGAGCTGTTTTTT.

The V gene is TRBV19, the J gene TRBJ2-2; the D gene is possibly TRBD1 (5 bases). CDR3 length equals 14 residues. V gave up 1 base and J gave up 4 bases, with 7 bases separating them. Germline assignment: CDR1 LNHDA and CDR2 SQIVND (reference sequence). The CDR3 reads CASSIAGITGELFF. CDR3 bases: TGTGCCAGTAGTATAGCAGGGATCACCGGGGAGCTGTTTTTT.

In nucleotides, the CDR3 is TGTGCCAGCAGTGAAGTTGGCACCATATATTTT. Residues: CASSEVGTIYF. The rearrangement joins TRBV2 to TRBJ1-3; D gene unclear. V was clipped by 1 base and J by 9 bases, with 4 bases between them. The CDR3 covers 11 residues. Germline CDR1 is SNHLY and CDR2 is FYNNEI.

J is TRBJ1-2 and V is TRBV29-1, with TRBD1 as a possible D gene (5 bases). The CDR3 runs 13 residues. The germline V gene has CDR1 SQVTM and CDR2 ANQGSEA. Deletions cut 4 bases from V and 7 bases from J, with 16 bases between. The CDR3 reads CSVVLEGLRGYTF. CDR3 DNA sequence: TGCAGCGTTGTTTTGGAGGGACTTCGTGGCTACACCTTC.

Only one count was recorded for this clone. For the CDR3, the DNA is TGTGCCAGCAGCCAAGCGGGAGGGCCGGGAGAGCAGTACTTC. It codes for CASSQAGGPGEQYF. The chain has TRBV3-1 (or the pseudogene TRBV3-2) and TRBJ2-7; TRBD2 matches 8 bases. Germline values: CDR1 LGHDT, CDR2 YNNKEL (reference sequence). The CDR3 extends over 14 amino acids. V lost 1 base and J lost 7; bases outside the gene matches: 6.

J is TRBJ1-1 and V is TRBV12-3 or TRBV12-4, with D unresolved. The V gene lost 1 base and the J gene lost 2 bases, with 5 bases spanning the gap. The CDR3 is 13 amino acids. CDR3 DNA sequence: TGTGCCAGCAGTTTAGGTTACAACACTGAAGCTTTCTTT. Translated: CASSLGYNTEAFF.

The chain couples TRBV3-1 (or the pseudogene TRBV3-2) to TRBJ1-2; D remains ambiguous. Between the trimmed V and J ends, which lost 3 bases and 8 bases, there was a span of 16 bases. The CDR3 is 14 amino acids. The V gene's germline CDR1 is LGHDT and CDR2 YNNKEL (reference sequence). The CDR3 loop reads CASSQARTVLGYTF. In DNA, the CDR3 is TGTGCCAGCAGCCAGGCCAGAACAGTTCTAGGCTACACCTTC.

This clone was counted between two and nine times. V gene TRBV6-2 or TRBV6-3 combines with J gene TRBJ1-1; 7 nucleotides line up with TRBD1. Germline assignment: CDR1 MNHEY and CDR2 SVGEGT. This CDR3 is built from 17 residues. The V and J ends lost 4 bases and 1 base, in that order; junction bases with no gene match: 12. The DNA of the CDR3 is TGTGCCAGCAGTTGGCGGAGACAGGGTTTCGCGAACACTGAAGCTTTCTTT. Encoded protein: CASSWRRQGFANTEAFF.

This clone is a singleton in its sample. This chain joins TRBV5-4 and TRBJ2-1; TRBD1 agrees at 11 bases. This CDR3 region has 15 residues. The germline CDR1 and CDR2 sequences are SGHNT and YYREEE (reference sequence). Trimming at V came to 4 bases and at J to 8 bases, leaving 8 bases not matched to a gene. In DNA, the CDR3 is TGTGCCAGCAGCCTTGGACAGGGGGCGCGGGATGAGCAGTTCTTC. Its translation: CASSLGQGARDEQFF.

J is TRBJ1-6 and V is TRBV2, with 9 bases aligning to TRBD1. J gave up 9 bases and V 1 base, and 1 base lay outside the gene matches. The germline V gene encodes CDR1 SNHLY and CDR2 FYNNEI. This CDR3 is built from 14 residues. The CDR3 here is CASSEGQGVSPLHF. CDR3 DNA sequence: TGTGCCAGCAGTGAAGGACAGGGGGTTTCACCCCTCCACTTT. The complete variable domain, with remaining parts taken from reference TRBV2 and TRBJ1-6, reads EPEVTQTPSHQVTQMGQEVILRCVPISNHLYFYWYRQILGQKVEFLVSFYNNEISEKSEIFDDQFSVERPDGSNFTLKIRSTKLEDSAMYFCASSEGQGVSPLHFGNGTRLTVT.

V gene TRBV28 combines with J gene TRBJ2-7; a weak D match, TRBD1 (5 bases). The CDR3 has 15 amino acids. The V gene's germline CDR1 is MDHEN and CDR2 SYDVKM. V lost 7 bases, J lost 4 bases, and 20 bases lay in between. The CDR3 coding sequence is TGTGCCAGCACCCAATACGGAAGCAGGGATTACGAGCAGTACTTC. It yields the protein CASTQYGSRDYEQYF.

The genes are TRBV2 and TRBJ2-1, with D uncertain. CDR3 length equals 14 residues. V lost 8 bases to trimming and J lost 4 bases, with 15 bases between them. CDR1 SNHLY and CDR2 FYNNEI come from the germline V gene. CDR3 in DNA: TGTGCCAGCCAAAGGGAAAAGTCTTACAATGAGCAGTTCTTC. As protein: CASQREKSYNEQFF.

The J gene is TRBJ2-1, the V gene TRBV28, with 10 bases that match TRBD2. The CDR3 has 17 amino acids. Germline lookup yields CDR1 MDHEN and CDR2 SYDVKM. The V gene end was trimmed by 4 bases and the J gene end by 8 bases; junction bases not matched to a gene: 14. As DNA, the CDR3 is TGTGCCAGCAGTTCGCCAGTAGCGGGAGGCGGAAGGGATGAGCAGTTCTTC. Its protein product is CASSSPVAGGGRDEQFF.

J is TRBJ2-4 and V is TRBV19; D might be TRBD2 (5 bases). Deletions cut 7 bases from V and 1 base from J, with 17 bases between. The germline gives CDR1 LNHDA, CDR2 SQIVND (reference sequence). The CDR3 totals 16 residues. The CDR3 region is CASTPRLAQAKNIQYF. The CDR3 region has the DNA TGTGCCAGTACCCCCCGGCTAGCTCAGGCCAAAAACATTCAGTACTTC.

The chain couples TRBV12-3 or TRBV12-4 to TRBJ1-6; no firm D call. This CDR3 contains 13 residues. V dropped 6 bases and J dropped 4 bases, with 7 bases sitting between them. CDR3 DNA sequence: TGTGCCAGCAGACAGCGTTATAATTCACCCCTCCACTTT. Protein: CASRQRYNSPLHF.

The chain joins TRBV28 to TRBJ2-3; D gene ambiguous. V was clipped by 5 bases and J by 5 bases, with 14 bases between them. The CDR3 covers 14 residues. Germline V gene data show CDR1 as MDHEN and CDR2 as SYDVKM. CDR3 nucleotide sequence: TGTGCCAGCAGTCAATCGACTCCCGGAGATACGCAGTATTTT. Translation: CASSQSTPGDTQYF.

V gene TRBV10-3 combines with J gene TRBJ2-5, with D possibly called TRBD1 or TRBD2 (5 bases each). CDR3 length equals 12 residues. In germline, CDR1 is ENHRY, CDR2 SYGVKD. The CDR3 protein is CATGDGQETQYF. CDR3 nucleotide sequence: TGTGCAACCGGGGACGGCCAAGAGACCCAGTACTTC.

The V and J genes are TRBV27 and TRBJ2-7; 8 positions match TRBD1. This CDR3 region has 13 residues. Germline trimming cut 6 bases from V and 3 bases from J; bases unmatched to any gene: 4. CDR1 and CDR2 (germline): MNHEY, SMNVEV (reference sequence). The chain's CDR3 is CASSYGQGYEQYF. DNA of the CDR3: TGTGCCAGCAGCTACGGACAGGGCTACGAGCAGTACTTC.

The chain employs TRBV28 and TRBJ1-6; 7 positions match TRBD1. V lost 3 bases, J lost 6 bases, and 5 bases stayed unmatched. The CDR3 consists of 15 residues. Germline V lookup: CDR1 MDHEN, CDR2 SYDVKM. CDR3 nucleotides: TGTGCCAGCAGTTTGACCGGGACAGTTAATTCACCCCTCCACTTT. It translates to CASSLTGTVNSPLHF.